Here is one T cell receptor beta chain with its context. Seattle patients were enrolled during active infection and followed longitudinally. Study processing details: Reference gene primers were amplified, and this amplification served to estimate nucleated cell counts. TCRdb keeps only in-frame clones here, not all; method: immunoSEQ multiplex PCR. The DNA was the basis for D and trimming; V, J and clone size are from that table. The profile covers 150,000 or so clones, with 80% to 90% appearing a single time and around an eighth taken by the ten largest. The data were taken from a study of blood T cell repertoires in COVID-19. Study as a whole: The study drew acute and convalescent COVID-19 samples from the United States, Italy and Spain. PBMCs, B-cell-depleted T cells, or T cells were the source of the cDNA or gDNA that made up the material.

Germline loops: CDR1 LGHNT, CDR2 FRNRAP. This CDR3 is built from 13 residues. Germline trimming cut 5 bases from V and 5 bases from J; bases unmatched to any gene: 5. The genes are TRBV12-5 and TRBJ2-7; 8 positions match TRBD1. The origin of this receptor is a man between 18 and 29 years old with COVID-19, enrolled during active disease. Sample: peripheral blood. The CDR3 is CASGPGGRHEQYF. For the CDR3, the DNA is TGTGCTAGTGGTCCAGGGGGCCGGCACGAGCAGTACTTC.